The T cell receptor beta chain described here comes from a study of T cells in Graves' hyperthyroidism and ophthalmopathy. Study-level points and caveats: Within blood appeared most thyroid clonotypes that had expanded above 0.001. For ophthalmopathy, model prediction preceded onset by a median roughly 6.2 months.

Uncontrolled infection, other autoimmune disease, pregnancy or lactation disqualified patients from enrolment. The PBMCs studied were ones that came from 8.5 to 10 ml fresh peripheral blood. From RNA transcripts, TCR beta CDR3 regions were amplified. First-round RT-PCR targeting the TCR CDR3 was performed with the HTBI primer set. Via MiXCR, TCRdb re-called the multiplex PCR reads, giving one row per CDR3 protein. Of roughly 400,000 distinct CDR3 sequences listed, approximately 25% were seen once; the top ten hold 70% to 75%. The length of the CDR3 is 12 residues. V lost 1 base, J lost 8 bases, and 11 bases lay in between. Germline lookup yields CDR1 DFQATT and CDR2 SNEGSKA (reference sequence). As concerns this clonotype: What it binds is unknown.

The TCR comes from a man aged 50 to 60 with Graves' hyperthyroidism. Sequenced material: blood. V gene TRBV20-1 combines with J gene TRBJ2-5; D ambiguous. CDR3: CSARGSTITQYF. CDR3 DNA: TGCAGTGCTAGAGGCTCGACGATCACCCAGTACTTC.